The 14 T cell receptor beta chains listed next were all sequenced from one sample in a study of breast tumors, draining lymph nodes, adjacent tissues. Each CDR3 protein is one row after TCRdb ran MiXCR on the multiplex PCR reads. Among some 15,000 distinct CDR3 sequences listed, roughly 52% were seen once. The sample taken for sequencing was tumor-adjacent breast tissue. The receptors originated from a female donor with breast cancer. Some clones in this sample may be carry-over from other donors' samples.

The CDR3, as DNA: TGCAGCGTTGGTGTGGCAGGGGCCAACGTCCTGACTTTC. It yields the protein CSVGVAGANVLTF. The V call is TRBV29-1, the J call TRBJ2-6; the D is unclear. CDR1 is SQVTM, CDR2 ANQGSEA, per germline. The CDR3 loop spans 13 amino acids. Trimming pared 4 bases from V and 4 bases from J, leaving 8 bases between. Full variable domain (outside the CDR3, taken from reference TRBV29-1 and TRBJ2-6): SAVISQKPSRDICQRGTSLTIQCQVDSQVTMMFWYRQQPGQSLTLIATANQGSEATYESGFVIDKFPISRPNLTFSTLTVSNMSPEDSSIYLCSVGVAGANVLTFGAGSRLTVL.

This CDR3 is CTLRGADGYTF. CDR3 DNA sequence: TGCACCCTAAGGGGGGCAGACGGCTACACCTTC. This chain links TRBV29-1 with TRBJ1-2, with D possibly being TRBD1 (6 bases). Germline V gene lookup returns CDR1 SQVTM and CDR2 ANQGSEA. The CDR3 sequence is 11 residues long.

This clonotype was seen many times. This chain links TRBV6-5 with TRBJ2-1; D may be TRBD2 (6 bases). This CDR3 contains 16 residues. The germline V gene has CDR1 MNHEY and CDR2 SVGAGI. V was shortened by 3 bases and J by 10 bases, with 22 bases between the two germline ends. CDR3 sequence: CASSYSSGGRLWEQFF. DNA for the CDR3: TGTGCCAGCAGTTATTCGAGCGGAGGGCGGCTATGGGAGCAGTTCTTC.

The chain has TRBV27 and TRBJ2-7; possible D gene TRBD1, 6 bases. Trimming stripped 2 bases from V and 2 bases from J, with 13 bases between. CDR1 and CDR2 (germline): MNHEY, SMNVEV (reference sequence). The CDR3 covers 15 residues. This chain's CDR3 is CASSLRQGLTYEQYF. The CDR3, as DNA: TGTGCCAGCAGTTTACGGCAGGGGCTAACCTACGAGCAGTACTTC.

This clonotype is termed medium-sized. This chain connects TRBV15 to TRBJ2-1; a possible D gene is TRBD1 (6 bases). V lost 2 bases and J lost 5, with 16 bases in between. Germline V gene lookup returns CDR1 LNHNV and CDR2 YYDKDF (reference sequence). The CDR3 extends over 16 amino acids. CDR3 sequence: CATSRSAGTKNNEQFF. The DNA for the CDR3 is TGTGCCACCAGCAGATCTGCCGGGACAAAAAACAATGAGCAGTTCTTC.

The chain employs TRBV19 and TRBJ1-3; D not certain. The CDR3 is 15 residues long. Per germline, CDR1 LNHDA and CDR2 SQIVND (reference sequence). Trimming pared 2 bases from V and 0 bases from J, leaving 8 bases between. This CDR3 reads CASSIWASSGNTIYF. The CDR3 nucleotides read TGTGCCAGTAGTATATGGGCCAGCTCTGGAAACACCATATATTTT.

CDR3 in amino acids: CASSERGGSSYNEQFF. The CDR3, as DNA: TGTGCCAGCAGTGAAAGGGGCGGGAGCTCCTACAATGAGCAGTTCTTC. The V and J genes are TRBV15 and TRBJ2-1; 7 positions match TRBD2. Per germline, CDR1 LNHNV and CDR2 YYDKDF (reference sequence). The V segment lost 10 bases and the J segment 0 bases; nucleotides outside the gene matches: 12. This CDR3 is built from 16 residues. Using reference TRBV15 and TRBJ2-1 for the parts outside the CDR3, the full variable domain is DAMVIQNPRYQVTQFGKPVTLSCSQTLNHNVMYWYQQKSSQAPKLLFHYYDKDFNNEADTPDNFQSRRPNTSFCFLDIRSPGLGDTAMYLCASSERGGSSYNEQFFGPGTRLTVL.

V usage is TRBV15 and J usage is TRBJ2-3; D possibly uses TRBD1 or TRBD2 (5 bases each). This CDR3 has 14 residues. Trimming shortened V by 3 bases and J by 8 bases, and 15 bases separated the two germline ends. The germline V gene has CDR1 LNHNV and CDR2 YYDKDF (reference sequence). The CDR3 protein is CATSSARSGGTQYF. The CDR3, as DNA: TGTGCCACCAGCAGCGCTCGATCTGGGGGTACGCAGTATTTT. Based on the CDR3 plus reference TRBV15 and TRBJ2-3, the full variable domain is DAMVIQNPRYQVTQFGKPVTLSCSQTLNHNVMYWYQQKSSQAPKLLFHYYDKDFNNEADTPDNFQSRRPNTSFCFLDIRSPGLGDTAMYLCATSSARSGGTQYFGPGTRLTVL.

This clonotype appeared many times. A much larger clone sits a single nucleotide away, making a read error possible. This chain joins TRBV20-1 and TRBJ2-5, with 13 bases matching TRBD2. V shed 2 bases and J 4 bases; nucleotides not matched to a gene: 7. The CDR3 loop spans 16 amino acids. In germline, CDR1 is DFQATT, CDR2 SNEGSKA (reference sequence). This CDR3 is CSARNGLAGAVETQYF. In nucleotides, the CDR3 is TGCAGTGCTAGAAACGGACTAGCGGGAGCCGTAGAGACCCAGTACTTC.

This chain uses TRBV29-1 with TRBJ1-2; possibly TRBD1 for D (5 bases). CDR1 and CDR2 (germline): SQVTM, ANQGSEA. V was pared by 3 bases and J by 4 bases, with 12 bases between. The CDR3 contains 13 residues. CDR3 sequence (DNA): TGCAGCGTTGAGCAGGGAGAAGGCTATGGCTACACCTTC. This translates into CSVEQGEGYGYTF.

The rearrangement joins TRBV7-2 to TRBJ1-5, with TRBD1 as a possible D gene (6 bases). This CDR3 comprises 15 residues. Germline V gene lookup returns CDR1 SGHTA and CDR2 FQGNSA. With 0 bases removed from V and 6 bases from J, the gap between germline ends came to 12 bases. CDR3 in DNA: TGTGCCAGCAGCTTAGCGCTAGGGGGAGGTCAGCCCCAGCATTTT. Amino acids: CASSLALGGGQPQHF. Based on the CDR3 plus reference TRBV7-2 and TRBJ1-5, the full variable domain is GAGVSQSPSNKVTEKGKDVELRCDPISGHTALYWYRQSLGQGLEFLIYFQGNSAPDKSGLPSDRFSAERTGGSVSTLTIQRTQQEDSAVYLCASSLALGGGQPQHFGDGTRLSIL.

This clonotype was found once. The V gene is TRBV20-1, the J gene TRBJ2-1; tentative D call: TRBD2 (5 bases). The germline gives CDR1 DFQATT, CDR2 SNEGSKA (reference sequence). V was clipped by 0 bases and J by 1 base, with 13 bases between them. The CDR3 covers 16 residues. The CDR3: CSARDSERPSYNEQFF. The CDR3 coding sequence is TGCAGTGCTAGAGATTCGGAGCGGCCTTCCTACAATGAGCAGTTCTTC.

This clonotype was recorded at least ten times. The chain is built from TRBV5-6 and TRBJ2-6; no clear D gene. The CDR3 contains 18 residues. Trimming pared 4 bases from V and 2 bases from J, leaving 19 bases between. Germline-derived CDR1 and CDR2 are SGHDT and YYEEEE. CDR3 region: CASSTLTALLAGANVLTF. DNA for the CDR3: TGTGCCAGCAGCACCCTCACAGCGTTGTTGGCTGGGGCCAACGTCCTGACTTTC. Combining the CDR3 with reference TRBV5-6 and TRBJ2-6 gives the whole variable domain DAGVTQSPTHLIKTRGQQVTLRCSPKSGHDTVSWYQQALGQGPQFIFQYYEEEERQRGNFPDRFSGHQFPNYSSELNVNALLLGDSALYLCASSTLTALLAGANVLTFGAGSRLTVL.

The rearrangement joins TRBV20-1 to TRBJ2-7; a possible D gene is TRBD2 (5 bases). The V gene lost 5 bases and the J gene lost 2 bases, with 7 bases spanning the gap. Germline CDR1 DFQATT, CDR2 SNEGSKA (reference sequence). The CDR3 consists of 11 residues. CDR3 loop: CSAEGAYEQYF. The CDR3 nucleotides read TGCAGTGCTGAGGGTGCCTACGAGCAGTACTTC.